This T cell receptor beta chain was documented in a study of blood T cell repertoires in COVID-19. V gave up 3 bases and J gave up 7 bases; unmatched junction bases: 7. Looked up from germline, CDR1 is LGHNT and CDR2 is FRNRAP. The CDR3 consists of 15 residues. Method: immunoSEQ multiplex PCR; TCRdb's copy keeps in-frame clones and lacks some. The sample lists around 700,000 clones, approximately 90% occurring once. The specimen was peripheral blood. The source of this sequence is a woman under 30 with acute or convalescent COVID-19. The rearrangement joins TRBV12-5 to TRBJ2-1; 9 nucleotides agree with TRBD1. The CDR3 protein is CASGFARQGGNEQFF. The DNA for the CDR3 is TGTGCTAGTGGTTTCGCTCGACAGGGGGGAAATGAGCAGTTCTTC.